The 8 T cell receptor beta chains in this list originate from one sample, sequenced in a study of blood T cell repertoires in COVID-19. The protocol was immunoSEQ multiplex PCR, while the TCRdb copy is restricted to in-frame clones and leaves out a portion. The data hold 50,000 to 60,000 clones, with approximately 90% observed a single time. Sequences were obtained from peripheral blood. These receptors originate from a man aged 35-49 years with acute or convalescent COVID-19.

This sequence joins TRBV30 and TRBJ1-3; no clear D gene. V was shortened by 2 bases and J by 3 bases, with 8 bases between the two germline ends. Per germline, CDR1 GTSNPN and CDR2 SVGIG (reference sequence). This CDR3 is 13 amino acids long. As DNA, the CDR3 is TGTGCCTGGAGTAAAACTGTTGGAAACACCATATATTTT. The encoded protein is CAWSKTVGNTIYF.

The chain joins TRBV29-1 to TRBJ1-2, with D possibly TRBD1 on 5 matching bases. In germline, CDR1 is SQVTM, CDR2 ANQGSEA. This CDR3 contains 12 residues. V was shortened by 5 bases and J by 6 bases, with 13 bases between the two germline ends. The CDR3 sequence is CSVSRQGHGYTF. CDR3 in DNA: TGCAGCGTTTCTCGGCAGGGCCATGGCTACACCTTC.

The CDR3 protein is CASSLARWTGSSYGYTF. CDR3 nucleotides: TGTGCCAGCAGCTTAGCGCGCTGGACAGGGAGTAGCTATGGCTACACCTTC. The genes are TRBV7-2 and TRBJ1-2; 8 bases are a match to TRBD1. The CDR3 runs 17 residues. The V and J ends lost 0 bases and 4 bases, in that order; junction bases with no gene match: 10. Germline V CDR1 and CDR2: SGHTA, FQGNSA.

The chain combines TRBV6-2 or TRBV6-3 with TRBJ2-7, with a possible D match to TRBD1 (5 bases). V dropped 0 bases and J dropped 3 bases, with 12 bases sitting between them. This CDR3 region has 15 residues. Germline assignment: CDR1 MNHEY and CDR2 SVGEGT. The CDR3 DNA follows: TGTGCCAGCAGTTACTCGGGGCCCAGAGGCTACGAGCAGTACTTC. Protein sequence: CASSYSGPRGYEQYF.

The J gene is TRBJ1-1, the V gene TRBV18; D gene uncertain. Germline lookup yields CDR1 KGHSH and CDR2 LQKENI. Trimming took off 3 bases at V and 4 bases at J, with 9 bases between the two ends. The CDR3 has 13 amino acids. CDR3 bases: TGTGCCAGCTCACCCACGCGGGGCACTGAAGCTTTCTTT. This encodes CASSPTRGTEAFF.

This clone occurred once. J is TRBJ2-1 and V is TRBV29-1; 14 nucleotides agree with TRBD2. V was clipped by 8 bases and J by 10 bases; unmatched bases: 10. CDR1 is SQVTM and CDR2 is ANQGSEA in the germline V gene. This CDR3 region has 14 residues. The CDR3 reads CSTGLAGVWEEQFF. DNA for the CDR3: TGCAGCACGGGACTAGCGGGAGTCTGGGAGGAGCAGTTCTTC.

This clone came up once. The rearrangement links TRBV27 to TRBJ1-1; 8 bases line up with TRBD1. This CDR3 contains 11 residues. The germline CDR1 and CDR2 sequences are MNHEY and SMNVEV (reference sequence). The V segment lost 7 bases and the J segment 11 bases; nucleotides outside the gene matches: 6. The CDR3 region is CASTDRVKAFF. As DNA, the CDR3 is TGTGCCAGCACGGACAGGGTTAAGGCTTTCTTT.

The CDR3, as DNA: TGTGCCAGCAAGGACAGGGGAGGCTACGAGCAGTACTTC. It yields the protein CASKDRGGYEQYF. This chain connects TRBV6-6 to TRBJ2-7; TRBD1 matches at 9 bases. Germline trimming cut 7 bases from V and 3 bases from J; bases unmatched to any gene: 4. CDR1 MNHNY and CDR2 SVGAGI come from the germline V gene (reference sequence). The CDR3 is made up of 13 amino acids.